The 28 T cell receptor beta chains presented below share a single source sample, sequenced in a study of shared clonotypes between healthy human individuals. Sequencing used immunoSEQ multiplex PCR; TCRdb keeps in-frame clones, though not all of them. The sample holds approximately 1.4 million clones, 98% seen once. Sequenced sample: naive CD4+ T cells sorted from blood. As for subset: CD45RA+ positively selected. Receptor source: a young man in good health.

The chain recombines TRBV5-1 with TRBJ2-5; 7 bases line up with TRBD1. There are 15 residues in the CDR3. Germline lookup yields CDR1 SGHRS and CDR2 YFSETQ. Trimming took 6 bases from V and 5 from J; bases not matched to a gene: 13. CDR3 sequence reads: CASTSQGEREETQYF. Here the CDR3 DNA reads TGCGCCAGCACCTCTCAGGGGGAGAGGGAGGAGACCCAGTACTTC.

The V gene is TRBV6-6, the J gene TRBJ1-5, with TRBD1 matching over 9 bases. With 2 bases clipped from V and 4 bases from J, the junction kept 6 bases outside the gene matches. This CDR3 contains 16 residues. Germline assignment: CDR1 MNHNY and CDR2 SVGAGI (reference sequence). The CDR3 region has the DNA TGTGCCAGCAGTTACGGGCAGGACAGGGGTAATCAGCCCCAGCATTTT. Its protein product is CASSYGQDRGNQPQHF.

The CDR3 region has the DNA TGTGCCAGCAGCCCATTCGAGGGTGAGCAGTTCTTC. This sequence encodes CASSPFEGEQFF. V gene TRBV7-3 combines with J gene TRBJ2-1; TRBD2 might be the D (5 bases). CDR1 SGHTA and CDR2 FQGTGA come from the germline V gene. CDR3 length: 12 amino acids. V gave up 5 bases and J gave up 9 bases, with 11 bases separating them.

The chain carries TRBV18 and TRBJ2-7; the D is unclear. Trimming pared 3 bases from V and 5 bases from J, leaving 11 bases between. Germline values: CDR1 KGHSH, CDR2 LQKENI. This CDR3 comprises 13 residues. The CDR3 coding sequence is TGTGCCAGCTCACCGGCGACATTTCACGAGCAGTACTTC. This gives the protein CASSPATFHEQYF.

The V and J genes are TRBV7-2 and TRBJ2-7; TRBD1 matches 9 bases. Germline assignment: CDR1 SGHTA and CDR2 FQGNSA. Trimming cost V 5 bases and J 3 bases; bases outside gene matches: 8. The CDR3 has 15 residues. In DNA form, the CDR3 reads TGTGCCAGCAGCCTGAACAGGGGGCAACACTACGAGCAGTACTTC. The encoded protein is CASSLNRGQHYEQYF.

The rearrangement joins TRBV7-2 to TRBJ2-7; D possibly uses TRBD1 or TRBD2 (6 bases each). The length of the CDR3 is 12 residues. Germline loops: CDR1 SGHTA, CDR2 FQGNSA. Deletions cut 1 base from V and 9 bases from J, with 10 bases between. DNA of the CDR3: TGTGCCAGCAGCTTAGAAGGGGGGAGGCAGTACTTC. The encoded protein is CASSLEGGRQYF.

The chain recombines TRBV27 with TRBJ2-3, with a possible D match to TRBD2 (5 bases). Trimming stripped 1 base from V and 2 bases from J, with 7 bases between. There are 14 residues in the CDR3. Germline V gene sequence: CDR1 MNHEY, CDR2 SMNVEV (reference sequence). CDR3 sequence (DNA): TGTGCCAGCAGTTTATTAGACTACACAGATACGCAGTATTTT. Residues: CASSLLDYTDTQYF.

About this clone: The identical CDR3 is also encoded by other nucleotide sequences in the sample. This chain connects TRBV5-1 to TRBJ2-1; 8 nucleotides match TRBD1. With V trimmed by 2 bases and J by 7 bases, 5 bases remained unmatched. Germline V CDR1 and CDR2: SGHRS, YFSETQ. The CDR3 totals 14 residues. CDR3 coding DNA: TGCGCCAGCAGCTTAACAGGGGGAGGTAATGAGCAGTTCTTC. Amino acid sequence: CASSLTGGGNEQFF.

This clone turned up a few times. Other DNA sequences in the sample encode the same CDR3. V gene TRBV29-1 combines with J gene TRBJ2-2; TRBD1 is a possible D gene (6 bases). Germline V gives CDR1 SQVTM, CDR2 ANQGSEA. There are 13 residues in the CDR3. Trimming took 3 bases from V and 2 from J, leaving 7 bases between them. CDR3 coding DNA: TGCAGCGTTGACAGGGGTAACACCGGGGAGCTGTTTTTT. Translated: CSVDRGNTGELFF.

As regards this clone: Other DNA sequences in this specimen translate into the identical CDR3. V gene TRBV19 combines with J gene TRBJ1-1; 7 bases agree with TRBD1. CDR1 and CDR2 from the germline V gene are LNHDA and SQIVND (reference sequence). There are 14 residues in the CDR3. Germline trimming cut 2 bases from V and 1 base from J; bases unmatched to any gene: 1. DNA for the CDR3: TGTGCCAGTAGTATAAGGGGGCAGAACACTGAAGCTTTCTTT. This encodes CASSIRGQNTEAFF.

The CDR3 DNA reads TGTGCCAGCAGCTTAGCGGTCGGACCCTACGAGCAGTACTTC. Translated, it gives CASSLAVGPYEQYF. The V call is TRBV11-2, the J call TRBJ2-7; D uncertain. The CDR3 totals 14 residues. The V and J ends lost 1 base and 2 bases respectively, with 9 bases between them. Looked up from germline, CDR1 is SGHAT and CDR2 is FQNNGV.

This clone was found once. The V gene is TRBV30, the J gene TRBJ2-3, with D maybe TRBD1 (6 bases). V was cut by 4 bases and J by 8 bases, with 10 bases left in between. This CDR3 region has 11 residues. Germline CDR1 GTSNPN, CDR2 SVGIG (reference sequence). CDR3 sequence: CAWIQGRTQYF. The CDR3 DNA follows: TGTGCCTGGATACAGGGTCGTACGCAGTATTTT.

The V call is TRBV6-1, the J call TRBJ2-7, with 7 bases that match TRBD1. The V gene's germline CDR1 is MNHNS and CDR2 SASEGT. The CDR3 has 13 residues. V dropped 8 bases and J dropped 0; count of bases not matched to a gene: 4. CDR3 nucleotides: TGTGCCAGCGGGACAGCTCACTCCTACGAGCAGTACTTC. Encoded protein: CASGTAHSYEQYF.

The genes are TRBV19 and TRBJ2-1, with D perhaps TRBD1 or TRBD2 (6 bases each). V was cut by 7 bases and J by 9 bases, with 16 bases left in between. The CDR3 totals 13 residues. In germline, CDR1 is LNHDA, CDR2 SQIVND (reference sequence). The CDR3 region is CASMVGGVGEQFF. The CDR3 DNA reads TGTGCCAGTATGGTCGGGGGCGTGGGTGAGCAGTTCTTC. The full variable domain, rest sourced from reference TRBV19 and TRBJ2-1, is DGGITQSPKYLFRKEGQNVTLSCEQNLNHDAMYWYRQDPGQGLRLIYYSQIVNDFQKGDIAEGYSVSREKKESFPLTVTSAQKNPTAFYLCASMVGGVGEQFFGPGTRLTVL.

The genes are TRBV6-1 and TRBJ2-7; 11 bases are a match to TRBD2. This CDR3 contains 21 residues. Germline V gene sequence: CDR1 MNHNS, CDR2 SASEGT. V shed 2 bases and J 7 bases; nucleotides not matched to a gene: 25. CDR3 sequence reads: CASSETLGGLSTSGGRLEQYF. Written as DNA, the CDR3 is TGTGCCAGCAGTGAAACTCTCGGGGGGCTTAGTACTAGCGGGGGCCGCTTGGAGCAGTACTTC.

The genes are TRBV18 and TRBJ2-1; no clear D. Germline lookup yields CDR1 KGHSH and CDR2 LQKENI. The V end lost 3 bases, the J end lost 3 bases, and 9 bases lay between the germline ends. This CDR3 comprises 14 residues. CDR3 sequence reads: CASSPRSYYNEQFF. The CDR3 bases are TGTGCCAGCTCACCCCGGTCCTACTACAATGAGCAGTTCTTC. The full variable domain, completed using reference TRBV18 and TRBJ2-1, is NAGVMQNPRHLVRRRGQEARLRCSPMKGHSHVYWYRQLPEEGLKFMVYLQKENIIDESGMPKERFSAEFPKEGPSILRIQQVVRGDSAAYFCASSPRSYYNEQFFGPGTRLTVL.

This chain connects TRBV18 to TRBJ2-7; 9 bases align to TRBD1. CDR1 is KGHSH, CDR2 LQKENI, per germline. With 6 bases clipped from V and 7 bases from J, the junction kept 7 bases outside the gene matches. The length of the CDR3 is 13 residues. The CDR3 DNA is TGTGCCAGCTCGCGGACAGGGGACAGTGAGCAGTACTTC. Protein: CASSRTGDSEQYF.

This chain connects TRBV6-1 to TRBJ1-1; D unresolved. With 2 bases removed from V and 4 bases from J, the gap between germline ends came to 11 bases. The germline CDR1 and CDR2 sequences are MNHNS and SASEGT. The CDR3 covers 14 residues. The CDR3 loop reads CASSEILMRTEAFF. In DNA form, the CDR3 reads TGTGCCAGCAGTGAAATTCTGATGCGCACTGAAGCTTTCTTT.

This chain connects TRBV11-3 to TRBJ2-3; 7 nucleotides match TRBD2. Losses at the gene ends were 1 base for V and 4 bases for J; bases not matched to a gene: 8. This CDR3 contains 16 residues. The germline gives CDR1 SGHNT, CDR2 YENEEA. The CDR3 region has the DNA TGTGCCAGCAGCTTAGGGGGGGGAACTCTCCCAGATACGCAGTATTTT. Translated: CASSLGGGTLPDTQYF.

This sequence joins TRBV18 and TRBJ2-5, with D perhaps being TRBD1 or TRBD2 (6 bases each). CDR3 length equals 16 residues. Trimming removed 3 bases from V and 2 bases from J, with 16 bases in between. Germline CDR1 reads KGHSH; CDR2 reads LQKENI. As DNA, the CDR3 is TGTGCCAGCTCACCCTTGGGAGGTGGGACACAAGAGACCCAGTACTTC. Its protein product is CASSPLGGGTQETQYF.

The chain links TRBV5-1 to TRBJ2-7, with 8 bases aligning to TRBD1. Germline-derived CDR1 and CDR2 are SGHRS and YFSETQ. The CDR3 is 16 residues long. Trimming took 3 bases from V and 2 from J; bases not matched to a gene: 10. The CDR3 spells CASSWTPGQGPYEQYF. CDR3 coding DNA: TGCGCCAGCAGCTGGACCCCCGGACAGGGACCCTACGAGCAGTACTTC.

The chain uses TRBV4-1 and TRBJ2-7; D possibly corresponds to TRBD1 (6 bases). From germline, CDR1 is MGHRA and CDR2 YSYEKL. Trimming pared 4 bases from V and 2 bases from J, leaving 18 bases between. CDR3 length: 16 residues. CDR3 bases: TGCGCCAGCAGCCTCCCAGCCGGGACACGTCCCTACGAGCAGTACTTC. It encodes CASSLPAGTRPYEQYF.

The J gene is TRBJ2-1, the V gene TRBV9; TRBD2 matches at 14 bases. Germline V gene sequence: CDR1 SGDLS, CDR2 YYNGEE. Trimming cost V 2 bases and J 9 bases; bases outside gene matches: 4. There are 15 residues in the CDR3. The CDR3 nucleotides are TGTGCCAGCAGCGTTGCCGGGACTAGCGGGAGTGAGCAGTTCTTC. Encoded protein: CASSVAGTSGSEQFF.

The chain combines TRBV19 with TRBJ1-1; D gene uncertain. In germline, CDR1 is LNHDA, CDR2 SQIVND (reference sequence). Trimming removed 6 bases from V and 1 base from J, with 18 bases in between. The CDR3 consists of 16 residues. The CDR3 region is CASRTYMGRGNTEAFF. DNA of the CDR3: TGTGCCAGTAGGACCTATATGGGGAGAGGGAACACTGAAGCTTTCTTT.

The chain combines TRBV7-2 with TRBJ2-6; D not certain. Trimming stripped 4 bases from V and 3 bases from J, with 10 bases between. CDR3 size: 15 residues. The germline gives CDR1 SGHTA, CDR2 FQGNSA. The CDR3: CASSSQVVGANVLTF. For the CDR3, the DNA is TGTGCCAGCAGCTCGCAGGTGGTTGGGGCCAACGTCCTGACTTTC.

This chain uses TRBV29-1 with TRBJ2-1; 13 nucleotides align to TRBD2. CDR1 and CDR2 from the germline V gene are SQVTM and ANQGSEA. This CDR3 is 14 amino acids long. In DNA form, the CDR3 reads TGCAGTGCTCAAGGACTAGCGGGAGTGGGGGAGCAGTTCTTC. Residues: CSAQGLAGVGEQFF.

The V and J genes are TRBV18 and TRBJ2-3; tentative D call: TRBD2 (5 bases). V gave up 3 bases and J gave up 3 bases, with 13 bases separating them. In germline, CDR1 is KGHSH, CDR2 LQKENI. The CDR3 contains 15 residues. The CDR3 DNA is TGTGCCAGCTCACCCTTGGGGAGTGAAACAGATACGCAGTATTTT. It translates to CASSPLGSETDTQYF.

J is TRBJ2-2 and V is TRBV9; 7 bases line up with TRBD2. Germline trimming cut 5 bases from V and 2 bases from J; bases unmatched to any gene: 9. Looked up from germline, CDR1 is SGDLS and CDR2 is YYNGEE. The CDR3 runs to 16 residues. The chain's CDR3 is CASRPGGGPNTGELFF. CDR3 sequence (DNA): TGTGCCAGCAGGCCCGGGGGAGGGCCCAACACCGGGGAGCTGTTTTTT.